This TCR beta chain originates from a study of blood T cell repertoires in COVID-19. Study context: Sources were T cells, B-cell-depleted T cells, or PBMCs; the material itself was cDNA or gDNA.

The authors' processing: The assay estimated nucleated cells by amplifying reference gene primers. TCRdb's table, derived via immunoSEQ multiplex PCR, lists solely in-frame clones and lacks some. For V, J and clone size, that table is used; D and trimming come from the DNA. The data hold 150,000 to 200,000 clones, with around 90% observed a single time. Sequencing was performed on peripheral blood. This receptor was identified in a man in his late teens or twenties with COVID-19, enrolled during active disease.

CDR3 nucleotide sequence: TGTGCCAGCAGCCCGAACCCAGCGGGAGGGGACAATGAGCAGTTCTTC. Translation: CASSPNPAGGDNEQFF. This chain links TRBV9 with TRBJ2-1; TRBD2 matches 10 bases. The J segment lost 5 bases and the V segment lost 4 bases, leaving 9 bases of the junction unmatched. The CDR3 runs 16 residues. Germline values: CDR1 SGDLS, CDR2 YYNGEE.